One T cell receptor beta chain is described in this entry. This same CDR3 is encoded by further DNA sequences in the sample. The sample originates from a study of shared clonotypes between healthy human individuals. The CDR3 runs 15 residues. Germline V gene data show CDR1 as SGHRS and CDR2 as YFSETQ. After removal of 0 bases from V and 1 base from J, the junction contained 3 bases not matched to a gene. Generated by immunoSEQ multiplex PCR, the TCRdb table keeps only in-frame clones and is missing some. Of 490,000 or so clones in the sample, around 78% were seen once. The receptor comes from a woman between 40 and 55 years old in good health. Some clones in this sample may be carry-over from other donors' samples. Sequencing was done on a sample of PBMCs. This chain joins TRBV5-1 and TRBJ1-2, with 7 bases that match TRBD1. The CDR3 bases are TGCGCCAGCAGCTTGGAGACAGGGAGTAACTATGGCTACACCTTC. This sequence encodes CASSLETGSNYGYTF.